Following are 15 T cell receptor beta chains from one sample sequenced in a study of T cell repertoires in cytomegalovirus infection. TCRdb independently ran MiXCR on the reads; one entry per CDR3 protein. This table holds under 850,000 distinct CDR3 sequences, 35% to 40% found once. Sequencing was done on a sample of PBMCs. These receptors were collected from a human donor in good health (CMV status not recorded). Some clones in this sample may be carry-over from other donors' samples.

This sequence joins TRBV6-5 and TRBJ1-1; D perhaps matches TRBD1 (5 bases). The germline CDR1 and CDR2 sequences are MNHEY and SVGAGI. The CDR3 has 12 residues. V was pared by 8 bases and J by 10 bases, with 17 bases between. CDR3 in DNA: TGTGCCAGCCAAGACAGATACTCGTTAGCTTTCTTT. Translation: CASQDRYSLAFF.

The rearrangement joins TRBV7-9 to TRBJ2-1; D may be TRBD2 (6 bases). The length of the CDR3 is 16 residues. With 6 bases removed from V and 0 bases from J, the gap between germline ends came to 15 bases. CDR1 is SEHNR and CDR2 is FQNEAQ in the germline V gene (reference sequence). The CDR3 region is CASSPIAVSSYNEQFF. The CDR3 bases are TGTGCCAGCAGTCCAATAGCGGTAAGCTCCTACAATGAGCAGTTCTTC.

This clonotype has just a few counts. J is TRBJ1-5 and V is TRBV15, with TRBD1 matching over 9 bases. The CDR3 consists of 15 residues. J lost 6 bases, V lost 0 bases, and 3 bases had no gene match. CDR1 and CDR2 (germline): LNHNV, YYDKDF (reference sequence). The CDR3 reads CATSRDRDRAQPQHF. In DNA, the CDR3 is TGTGCCACCAGCAGAGATCGGGACAGGGCTCAGCCCCAGCATTTT.

A few counts support this clonotype. The chain uses TRBV19 and TRBJ1-1; TRBD1 agrees at 9 bases. The CDR3 consists of 13 residues. Germline CDR1 LNHDA, CDR2 SQIVND (reference sequence). The ends lost 6 bases at V and 11 bases at J; junction bases unmatched: 10. The CDR3 protein is CASSTDRGWTAFF. DNA for the CDR3: TGTGCCAGTAGCACCGACAGGGGGTGGACGGCTTTCTTT.

About this clonotype itself: The germline gene is not matched at one end of the junction; a read error may be the cause. The rearrangement uses TRBV28 and TRBJ2-7, with D unresolved. From germline, CDR1 is MDHEN and CDR2 SYDVKM. The CDR3 covers 14 residues. The CDR3 DNA is TGTGCCAGCCGTTTCACCCCCGCGAACTACGAGCAGTACTTC. Its translation: CASRFTPANYEQYF.

The chain has TRBV19 and TRBJ1-5; D not resolved. V shed 5 bases and J shed 9 bases, with 11 bases lying between them. The CDR3 consists of 12 residues. Germline V gene sequence: CDR1 LNHDA, CDR2 SQIVND (reference sequence). The CDR3 spells CASSRGLGPQHF. In DNA, the CDR3 is TGTGCCAGTAGTCGGGGTTTAGGGCCCCAGCATTTT.

The chain uses TRBV19 and TRBJ1-5; D unresolved. The length of the CDR3 is 13 residues. In germline, CDR1 is LNHDA, CDR2 SQIVND (reference sequence). Deletions cut 7 bases from V and 2 bases from J, with 9 bases between. The CDR3 loop is CASTDGGNQPQHF. CDR3 nucleotides: TGTGCCAGTACTGACGGGGGCAATCAGCCCCAGCATTTT.

The chain carries TRBV7-3 and TRBJ1-2; D perhaps matches TRBD1 (6 bases). Trimming took off 1 base at V and 0 bases at J, with 21 bases between the two ends. The CDR3 totals 19 residues. Germline V lookup: CDR1 SGHTA, CDR2 FQGTGA. CDR3 DNA sequence: TGTGCCAGCAGCTTAAAACCATCAGCTCCAGGACAGCCTAACTATGGCTACACCTTC. Translation: CASSLKPSAPGQPNYGYTF.

The chain couples TRBV6-1 to TRBJ2-7; 7 bases agree with TRBD2. V lost 0 bases, J lost 0 bases, and 5 bases stayed unmatched. CDR3 size: 16 residues. Germline loops: CDR1 MNHNS, CDR2 SASEGT. As DNA, the CDR3 is TGTGCCAGCAGTGAAGCGCTTGGCGGGGGCTCCTACGAGCAGTACTTC. It is translated as CASSEALGGGSYEQYF.

This clonotype was counted between two and nine times. The rearrangement joins TRBV5-5 to TRBJ2-7; 8 bases agree with TRBD1. This CDR3 has 15 residues. Germline CDR1 is SGHKS and CDR2 is YYEKEE (reference sequence). V trimming: 2 bases; J trimming: 3 bases; junction bases outside the gene matches: 7. The CDR3 spells CASSFSPGQDYEQYF. DNA of the CDR3: TGTGCCAGCAGCTTCTCCCCGGGACAGGACTACGAGCAGTACTTC.

The chain joins TRBV5-1 to TRBJ2-3, with unresolved D. The germline CDR1 and CDR2 sequences are SGHRS and YFSETQ. The CDR3 is 12 amino acids. With 0 bases removed from V and 6 bases from J, the gap between germline ends came to 5 bases. The CDR3 nucleotides read TGCGCCAGCAGCTTGGACAAGGATACGCAGTATTTT. It encodes CASSLDKDTQYF.

This clonotype was detected only a few times. The chain couples TRBV11-2 to TRBJ1-1; no reliable D call. Germline V gives CDR1 SGHAT, CDR2 FQNNGV. CDR3 length: 13 residues. V lost 6 bases and J lost 0, with 8 bases in between. For the CDR3, the DNA is TGTGCCAGCAGGCCTACAATGAACACTGAAGCTTTCTTT. This gives the protein CASRPTMNTEAFF.

This chain joins TRBV7-3 and TRBJ2-1; D gene ambiguous. CDR1 is SGHTA, CDR2 FQGTGA, per germline. Trimming removed 1 base from V and 8 bases from J, with 6 bases in between. The CDR3 has 12 residues. The CDR3 is CASSLRADEQFF. Here the CDR3 DNA reads TGTGCCAGCAGCTTAAGGGCCGATGAGCAGTTCTTC.

Of note for this clonotype: This may stem from a read error, because a much larger clone lies one nucleotide away. The rearrangement links TRBV12-3 or TRBV12-4 to TRBJ2-7; D tentatively reads TRBD1 or TRBD2 (5 bases each). This CDR3 has 13 residues. The CDR3 DNA reads as TGTGCCAGCAGGAGGGACGGTACCTACGATCAGTACTTC. Its translation: CASRRDGTYDQYF.

V is TRBV27 and J is TRBJ2-3; tentative D call: TRBD2 (5 bases). There are 15 residues in the CDR3. Between the trimmed V and J ends, which lost 5 bases and 0 bases, there was a span of 12 bases. Germline CDR1 reads MNHEY; CDR2 reads SMNVEV (reference sequence). The CDR3 region has the DNA TGTGCCAGCAGTCCACCGGGAATCAGCACAGATACGCAGTATTTT. Its protein product is CASSPPGISTDTQYF.